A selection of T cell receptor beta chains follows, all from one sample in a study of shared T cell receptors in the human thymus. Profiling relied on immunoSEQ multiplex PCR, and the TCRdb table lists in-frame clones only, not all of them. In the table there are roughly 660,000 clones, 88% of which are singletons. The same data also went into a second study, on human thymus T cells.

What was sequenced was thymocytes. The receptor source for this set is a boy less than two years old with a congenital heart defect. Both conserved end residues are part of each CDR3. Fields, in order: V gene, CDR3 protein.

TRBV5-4,CASSLGAEKQETQYF
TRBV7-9,CASSFWAPNDRVSTEAFF
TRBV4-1,CASSQVSAQGQPQHF
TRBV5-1,CASSLGQGATDTQYF
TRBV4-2,CASSQEDSLRQYF
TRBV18,CASRGSGAVNEQFF
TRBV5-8,CASSLVRLAGLPGEYF
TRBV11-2,CASSSDRPYEQYF
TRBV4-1,CASSRTSGYTGELFF
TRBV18,CASSPRRLDGSTYNEQFF
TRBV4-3,CASSQERNRDTQETQYF
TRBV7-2,CASSPEGSGGTGELFF
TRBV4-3,CASSQTGIQETQYF
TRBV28,CASSLYDSNQPQHF
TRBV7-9,CASSLERREVGDEQFF
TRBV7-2,CASSLRPGLNYGYTF
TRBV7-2,CASSLVPGLAGERTYEQYF
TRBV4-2,CASSQEPPGQGENTEAFF
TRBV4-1,CASSLLGHRGYEQYF
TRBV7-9,CASSSGEGSSYEQYF
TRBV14,CASRDRGRQEQFF
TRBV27,CASSLNGRWGYEQYF
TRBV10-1,CASSESSKREGQDEQFF
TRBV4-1,CASSQKSRTSGPEQYF
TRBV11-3,CASSLDHPTGAGANVLTF
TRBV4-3,CASSHQLAGGPRNEQFF